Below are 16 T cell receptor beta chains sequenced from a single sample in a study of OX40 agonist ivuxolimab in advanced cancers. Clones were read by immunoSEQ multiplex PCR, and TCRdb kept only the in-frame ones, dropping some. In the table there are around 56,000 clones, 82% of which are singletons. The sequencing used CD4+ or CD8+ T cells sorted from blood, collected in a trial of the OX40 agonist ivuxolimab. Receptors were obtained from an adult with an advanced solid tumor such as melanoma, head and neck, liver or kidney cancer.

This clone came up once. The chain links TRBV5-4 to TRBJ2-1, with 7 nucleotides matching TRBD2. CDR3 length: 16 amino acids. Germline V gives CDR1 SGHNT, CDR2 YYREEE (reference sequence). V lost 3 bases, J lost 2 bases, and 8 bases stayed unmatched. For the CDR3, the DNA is TGTGCCAGCAGCTCGGGCGGGAGAGCCCCCTACAATGAGCAGTTCTTC. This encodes CASSSGGRAPYNEQFF.

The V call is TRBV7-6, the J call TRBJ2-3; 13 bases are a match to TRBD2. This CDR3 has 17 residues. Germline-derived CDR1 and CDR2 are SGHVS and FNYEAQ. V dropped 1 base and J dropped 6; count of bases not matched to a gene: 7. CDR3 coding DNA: TGTGCCAGCAGCTTAGTGGGGACTAGCGGGACCTCTGATACGCAGTATTTT. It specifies CASSLVGTSGTSDTQYF.

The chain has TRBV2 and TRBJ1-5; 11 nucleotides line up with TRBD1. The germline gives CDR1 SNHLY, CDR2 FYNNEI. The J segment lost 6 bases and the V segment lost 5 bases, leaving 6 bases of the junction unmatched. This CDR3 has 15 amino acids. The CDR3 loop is CASSTGTGGSQPQHF. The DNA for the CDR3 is TGTGCCAGCAGTACCGGGACAGGGGGTTCTCAGCCCCAGCATTTT.

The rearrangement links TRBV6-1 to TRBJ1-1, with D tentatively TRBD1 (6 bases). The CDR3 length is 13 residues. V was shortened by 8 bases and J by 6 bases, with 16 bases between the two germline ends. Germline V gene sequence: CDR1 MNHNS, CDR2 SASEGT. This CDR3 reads CASYILDSSEAFF. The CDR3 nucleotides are TGTGCCAGCTATATTTTGGACAGTTCTGAAGCTTTCTTT.

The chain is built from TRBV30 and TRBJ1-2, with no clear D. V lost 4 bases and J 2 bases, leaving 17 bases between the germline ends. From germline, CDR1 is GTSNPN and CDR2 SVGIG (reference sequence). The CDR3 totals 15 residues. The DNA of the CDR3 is TGTGCCTGGACCAGTCGTTCCACATCCAACTATGGCTACACCTTC. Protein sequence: CAWTSRSTSNYGYTF.

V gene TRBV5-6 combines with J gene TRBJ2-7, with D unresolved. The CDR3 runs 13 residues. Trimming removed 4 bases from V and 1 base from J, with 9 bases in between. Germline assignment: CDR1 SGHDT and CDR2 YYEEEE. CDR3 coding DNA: TGTGCCAGCAGCCCCGGTCGTTCCTACGAGCAGTACTTC. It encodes CASSPGRSYEQYF.

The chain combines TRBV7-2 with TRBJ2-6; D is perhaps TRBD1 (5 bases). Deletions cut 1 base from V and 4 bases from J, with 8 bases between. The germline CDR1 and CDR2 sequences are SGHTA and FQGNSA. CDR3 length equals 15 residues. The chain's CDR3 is CASSLEGLGANVLTF. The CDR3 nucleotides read TGTGCCAGCAGCTTAGAGGGGCTCGGGGCCAACGTCCTGACTTTC. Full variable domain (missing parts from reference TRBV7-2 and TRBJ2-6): GAGVSQSPSNKVTEKGKDVELRCDPISGHTALYWYRQSLGQGLEFLIYFQGNSAPDKSGLPSDRFSAERTGGSVSTLTIQRTQQEDSAVYLCASSLEGLGANVLTFGAGSRLTVL.

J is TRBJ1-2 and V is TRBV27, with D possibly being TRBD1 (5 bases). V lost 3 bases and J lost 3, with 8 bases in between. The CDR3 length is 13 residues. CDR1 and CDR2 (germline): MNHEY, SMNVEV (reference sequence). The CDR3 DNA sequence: TGTGCCAGCAGTTTGGGGGGGGACTATGGCTACACCTTC. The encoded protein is CASSLGGDYGYTF.

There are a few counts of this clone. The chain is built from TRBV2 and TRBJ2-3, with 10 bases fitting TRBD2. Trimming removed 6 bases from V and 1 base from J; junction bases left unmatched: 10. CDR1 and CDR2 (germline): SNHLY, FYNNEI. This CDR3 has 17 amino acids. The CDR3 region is CASRDVLAGRGTDTQYF. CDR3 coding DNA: TGTGCCAGCAGGGATGTACTAGCGGGAAGGGGCACAGATACGCAGTATTTT.

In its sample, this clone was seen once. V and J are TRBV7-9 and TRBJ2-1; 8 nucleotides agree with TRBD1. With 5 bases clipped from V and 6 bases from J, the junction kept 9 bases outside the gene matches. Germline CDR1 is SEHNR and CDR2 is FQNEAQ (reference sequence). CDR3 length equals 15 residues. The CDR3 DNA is TGTGCCAGCAGCCCCGGGACAGGAGCTGGCAATGAGCAGTTCTTC. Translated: CASSPGTGAGNEQFF.

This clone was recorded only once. The CDR3 region has the DNA TGTGCCAGCATCGGACTAGGGGGCACCGGGGAGCTGTTTTTT. Encoded protein: CASIGLGGTGELFF. The chain is built from TRBV7-9 and TRBJ2-2; tentatively, D is TRBD2 (7 bases). Looked up from germline, CDR1 is SEHNR and CDR2 is FQNEAQ (reference sequence). Deletions cut 7 bases from V and 4 bases from J, with 13 bases between. The CDR3 is made up of 14 amino acids.

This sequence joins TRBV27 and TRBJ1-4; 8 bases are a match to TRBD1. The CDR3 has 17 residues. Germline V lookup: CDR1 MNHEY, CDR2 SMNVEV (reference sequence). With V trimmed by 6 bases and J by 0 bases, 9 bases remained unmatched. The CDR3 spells CASRPTGATTTNEKLFF. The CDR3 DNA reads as TGTGCCAGCAGGCCGACAGGGGCTACTACAACTAATGAAAAACTGTTTTTT.

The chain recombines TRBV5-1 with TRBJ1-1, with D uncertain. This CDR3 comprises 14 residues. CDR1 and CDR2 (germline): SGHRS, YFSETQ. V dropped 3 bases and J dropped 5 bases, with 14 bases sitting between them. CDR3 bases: TGCGCCAGCAGCTGGGTCGGAGAGCGAACTGAAGCTTTCTTT. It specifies CASSWVGERTEAFF.

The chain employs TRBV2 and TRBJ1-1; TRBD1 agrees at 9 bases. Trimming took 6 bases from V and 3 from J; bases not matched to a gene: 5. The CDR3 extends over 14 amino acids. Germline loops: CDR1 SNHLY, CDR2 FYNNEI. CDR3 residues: CASRLQGADTEAFF. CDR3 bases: TGTGCCAGCAGACTACAGGGGGCGGACACTGAAGCTTTCTTT.

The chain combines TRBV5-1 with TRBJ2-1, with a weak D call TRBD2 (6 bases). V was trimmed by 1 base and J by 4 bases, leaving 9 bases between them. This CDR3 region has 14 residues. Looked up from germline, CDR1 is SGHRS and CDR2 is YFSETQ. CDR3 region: CASSLSSGYNEQFF. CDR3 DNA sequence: TGCGCCAGCAGCTTGAGCAGCGGGTACAATGAGCAGTTCTTC.

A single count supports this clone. Here the CDR3 reads CASSNTGTSEAFF. CDR3 coding DNA: TGTGCCAGTAGTAATACGGGAACAAGTGAAGCTTTCTTT. The chain employs TRBV19 and TRBJ1-1; D is unclear. Germline lookup yields CDR1 LNHDA and CDR2 SQIVND (reference sequence). The V end was cut by 4 bases, the J end by 7 bases, with 13 bases between. The CDR3 length is 13 residues.